Presented here are 20 T cell receptor beta chains from one specimen sequenced in a study of shared clonotypes between healthy human individuals. Assay used: immunoSEQ multiplex PCR; TCRdb lists only in-frame clones, some missing. Of about 320,000 clones in the sample, 80% to 90% are singletons; the top ten hold around 15%. Sequencing was done on a sample of memory CD8+ T cells sorted from blood. Indicated subset: CD45RO+ cells pooled with CCR7-negative TemRA cells. The receptors stem from a man aged 18 to 30 in good health.

The chain combines TRBV5-4 with TRBJ2-1; maybe TRBD2 (5 bases). Germline V gene lookup returns CDR1 SGHNT and CDR2 YYREEE (reference sequence). The length of the CDR3 is 13 residues. V was trimmed by 1 base and J by 9 bases, leaving 11 bases between them. Here the CDR3 reads CASSLLASGEQFF. CDR3 nucleotide sequence: TGTGCCAGCAGCTTGTTGGCGAGCGGTGAGCAGTTCTTC.

The chain combines TRBV27 with TRBJ1-2, with 7 bases fitting TRBD1. Germline V lookup: CDR1 MNHEY, CDR2 SMNVEV (reference sequence). Trimming at V came to 1 base and at J to 3 bases, leaving 2 bases not matched to a gene. CDR3 size: 14 residues. In DNA form, the CDR3 reads TGTGCCAGCAGTTTATTTGGGACAGACTATGGCTACACCTTC. It is translated as CASSLFGTDYGYTF.

The genes are TRBV5-6 and TRBJ2-7; D is uncertain. V was clipped by 1 base and J by 5 bases, with 10 bases between them. The CDR3 runs to 13 residues. Germline CDR1 and CDR2: SGHDT and YYEEEE. CDR3 sequence (DNA): TGTGCCAGCAGCTTGAATATGGCTCACGAGCAGTACTTC. This encodes CASSLNMAHEQYF.

This clone has only a few counts. The chain is built from TRBV6-5 and TRBJ2-5, with D unclear. Deletions cut 0 bases from V and 5 bases from J, with 10 bases between. The CDR3 is 14 amino acids. CDR1 is MNHEY, CDR2 SVGAGI, per germline. The CDR3 protein is CASSYSNEEETQYF. For the CDR3, the DNA is TGTGCCAGCAGTTACTCGAATGAGGAGGAGACCCAGTACTTC.

The V and J genes are TRBV6-5 and TRBJ2-3; no reliable D call. Germline V CDR1 and CDR2: MNHEY, SVGAGI. V was cut by 0 bases and J by 2 bases, with 12 bases left in between. The CDR3 loop spans 16 amino acids. CDR3 sequence reads: CASSYSVGEITDTQYF. The CDR3 bases are TGTGCCAGCAGTTACTCGGTTGGCGAGATCACAGATACGCAGTATTTT.

To note about this clone: A read error may explain this, as a much larger clone is one base away. This rearrangement joins TRBV7-9 to TRBJ1-1; no clear D gene. There are 13 residues in the CDR3. Germline-derived CDR1 and CDR2 are SEHNR and FQNEAQ (reference sequence). Trimming shortened V by 1 base and J by 1 base, and 4 bases separated the two germline ends. The CDR3, as DNA: TGTGCCAGCAGCTTAGTGGAGAACACTGAAGCTTTCTTT. It translates to CASSLVENTEAFF.

Here the CDR3 reads CASGVRGGEQFF. CDR3 DNA sequence: TGTGCCAGCGGGGTAAGGGGTGGCGAGCAGTTCTTC. The genes are TRBV27 and TRBJ2-1; weak D call: TRBD1 (5 bases). V shed 8 bases and J shed 10 bases, with 15 bases lying between them. The germline gives CDR1 MNHEY, CDR2 SMNVEV (reference sequence). The length of the CDR3 is 12 residues.

The chain couples TRBV2 to TRBJ2-3, with D hard to call. The CDR3 runs 14 residues. Germline values: CDR1 SNHLY, CDR2 FYNNEI. V was cut by 3 bases and J by 2 bases, with 9 bases left in between. CDR3 loop: CASSEPKFTDTQYF. CDR3 coding DNA: TGTGCCAGCAGTGAGCCCAAATTCACAGATACGCAGTATTTT. The whole variable domain, filled in from reference TRBV2 and TRBJ2-3, reads EPEVTQTPSHQVTQMGQEVILRCVPISNHLYFYWYRQILGQKVEFLVSFYNNEISEKSEIFDDQFSVERPDGSNFTLKIRSTKLEDSAMYFCASSEPKFTDTQYFGPGTRLTVL.

The genes are TRBV7-8 and TRBJ2-1; D remains unclear. V lost 4 bases, J lost 4 bases, and 5 bases lay in between. CDR3 length: 12 amino acids. Germline CDR1 reads SGHVS; CDR2 reads FQNEAQ. CDR3 protein: CASSSQYNEQFF. In DNA, the CDR3 is TGTGCCAGCAGCTCCCAGTACAATGAGCAGTTCTTC.

This clone appeared a single time. J is TRBJ2-7 and V is TRBV11-2; D remains ambiguous. The CDR3 spans 14 residues. Germline V lookup: CDR1 SGHAT, CDR2 FQNNGV. V dropped 0 bases and J dropped 1 base, with 7 bases sitting between them. CDR3 DNA: TGTGCCAGCAGCTTAGATTTCCATTCCTACGAGCAGTACTTC. It codes for CASSLDFHSYEQYF.

The CDR3: CASSQDWGQGAGQPQHF. In DNA form, the CDR3 reads TGTGCCAGCAGCCAAGATTGGGGACAGGGGGCAGGGCAGCCCCAGCATTTT. This chain joins TRBV4-2 and TRBJ1-5; 12 nucleotides align to TRBD1. Germline values: CDR1 LGHNA, CDR2 YNFKEQ. CDR3 size: 17 residues. Trimming cost V 0 bases and J 7 bases; bases outside gene matches: 7.

J is TRBJ2-1 and V is TRBV30, with D possibly matching TRBD2 (6 bases). This CDR3 is 12 amino acids long. The germline gives CDR1 GTSNPN, CDR2 SVGIG (reference sequence). The V end lost 0 bases, the J end lost 9 bases, and 9 bases lay between the germline ends. The DNA of the CDR3 is TGTGCCTGGAGTGTACTAGCTGGTGAGCAGTTCTTC. This sequence encodes CAWSVLAGEQFF.

The V and J genes are TRBV5-1 and TRBJ2-7; 10 bases match TRBD2. Trimming cost V 0 bases and J 1 base; bases outside gene matches: 4. Germline V gene sequence: CDR1 SGHRS, CDR2 YFSETQ. This CDR3 has 16 residues. The CDR3 sequence is CASSLDLAGESYEQYF. In DNA, the CDR3 is TGCGCCAGCAGCTTGGATCTAGCGGGAGAGTCCTACGAGCAGTACTTC.

The genes are TRBV4-1 and TRBJ1-2; maybe TRBD1 (5 bases). The CDR3 contains 21 residues. Trimming pared 0 bases from V and 3 bases from J, leaving 29 bases between. CDR1 is MGHRA, CDR2 YSYEKL, per germline. CDR3: CASSQDLGREGAPQLYYGYTF. Here the CDR3 DNA reads TGCGCCAGCAGCCAAGATCTTGGAAGGGAAGGGGCCCCCCAATTATACTATGGCTACACCTTC.

The chain employs TRBV30 and TRBJ2-1, with D unclear. This CDR3 is built from 16 residues. Germline-derived CDR1 and CDR2 are GTSNPN and SVGIG (reference sequence). V gave up 0 bases and J gave up 0 bases, with 12 bases separating them. The CDR3 loop is CAWSVRDSSSYNEQFF. For the CDR3, the DNA is TGTGCCTGGAGTGTCCGAGACTCAAGCTCCTACAATGAGCAGTTCTTC. Using reference TRBV30 and TRBJ2-1 for the parts outside the CDR3, the full variable domain is SQTIHQWPATLVQPVGSPLSLECTVEGTSNPNLYWYRQAAGRGLQLLFYSVGIGQISSEVPQNLSASRPQDRQFILSSKKLLLSDSGFYLCAWSVRDSSSYNEQFFGPGTRLTVL.

This CDR3 reads CASSRFPRLSRNNEQFF. The CDR3 coding sequence is TGCGCCAGCAGCCGATTTCCAAGACTGTCTCGGAACAATGAGCAGTTCTTC. The chain links TRBV10-1 to TRBJ2-1; D is uncertain. The germline V and J ends were trimmed by 6 bases and 5 bases, with 23 bases remaining between them. This CDR3 region has 17 residues. Germline CDR1 WNHNN, CDR2 SYGVQD (reference sequence).

The chain joins TRBV7-9 to TRBJ2-2; tentatively, D is TRBD1 (5 bases). The V and J ends lost 1 base and 1 base respectively, with 7 bases between them. The CDR3 has 15 residues. The germline V gene has CDR1 SEHNR and CDR2 FQNEAQ (reference sequence). The DNA of the CDR3 is TGTGCCAGCAGCTTAGGCAGGGAGAACACCGGGGAGCTGTTTTTT. Encoded protein: CASSLGRENTGELFF.

V usage is TRBV9 and J usage is TRBJ1-6; possible D gene TRBD1, 6 bases. This CDR3 comprises 15 residues. Germline-derived CDR1 and CDR2 are SGDLS and YYNGEE. V was pared by 4 bases and J by 7 bases, with 15 bases between. CDR3 coding DNA: TGTGCCAGCAGCCCCGAGGGGGGTTGGAATTCACCCCTCCACTTT. This sequence encodes CASSPEGGWNSPLHF. Full variable domain (remainder filled in from reference TRBV9 and TRBJ1-6): DSGVTQTPKHLITATGQRVTLRCSPRSGDLSVYWYQQSLDQGLQFLIQYYNGEERAKGNILERFSAQQFPDLHSELNLSSLELGDSALYFCASSPEGGWNSPLHFGNGTRLTVT.

CDR3 region: CASSQAKSSYNSPLHF. The CDR3 DNA is TGCGCCAGCAGCCAAGCGAAGAGCTCCTATAATTCACCCCTCCACTTT. This chain uses TRBV4-1 with TRBJ1-6, with D unclear. Trimming cost V 1 base and J 0 bases, with 7 bases left between them. Germline V gene data show CDR1 as MGHRA and CDR2 as YSYEKL. The CDR3 contains 16 residues.

This rearrangement joins TRBV28 to TRBJ2-5; D is unclear. Between the trimmed V and J ends, which lost 1 base and 5 bases, there was a span of 17 bases. Germline V gives CDR1 MDHEN, CDR2 SYDVKM. The CDR3 is 16 amino acids. CDR3 sequence reads: CASSLFVGEASETQYF. The CDR3 coding sequence is TGTGCCAGCAGTTTATTTGTGGGTGAAGCAAGTGAGACCCAGTACTTC. The full variable domain, in which reference TRBV28 and TRBJ2-5 provide the parts outside the CDR3, is DVKVTQSSRYLVKRTGEKVFLECVQDMDHENMFWYRQDPGLGLRLIYFSYDVKMKEKGDIPEGYSVSREKKERFSLILESASTNQTSMYLCASSLFVGEASETQYFGPGTRLLVL.